The 21 T cell receptor beta chains below come from one sample, sequenced in a study of a mutant IDH1 vaccine in newly diagnosed glioma. Profiled with immunoSEQ multiplex PCR; TCRdb holds only in-frame clones, not every one. The sample records around 50,000 clones, about four fifths being singletons. The time point is: week 47, end of study. Topical imiquimod accompanied each vaccine dose, which consisted of 300 ug of mutant IDH1 20-mer peptide. Antigen specificity for these receptors is unknown. This specimen was PBMCs, taken from a glioma patient whose treatment included an IDH1 peptide vaccine. Receptors originate from a woman between 25 and 40 years old with glioma. Some clones in this sample may be carry-over from other donors' samples.

In this sample, this clone turned up once. The V call is TRBV7-9, the J call TRBJ2-7; 11 bases match TRBD2. The CDR3 is 16 residues long. With V trimmed by 4 bases and J by 7 bases, 12 bases remained unmatched. The V gene's germline CDR1 is SEHNR and CDR2 FQNEAQ (reference sequence). The CDR3 region is CASSSRPGLAANEQYF. For the CDR3, the DNA is TGTGCCAGCAGCTCGAGACCGGGACTAGCGGCCAATGAGCAGTACTTC.

The chain is built from TRBV19 and TRBJ2-7, with 8 bases matching TRBD1. The length of the CDR3 is 16 residues. CDR1 and CDR2 from the germline V gene are LNHDA and SQIVND (reference sequence). V shed 4 bases, J shed 3 bases, and the junction held 11 bases outside the gene matches. CDR3 DNA sequence: TGTGCCAGTAGTACGAGGCGGACAGGGATGTTCTACGAGCAGTACTTC. Protein: CASSTRRTGMFYEQYF. Variable domain in full (rest from reference TRBV19 and TRBJ2-7): DGGITQSPKYLFRKEGQNVTLSCEQNLNHDAMYWYRQDPGQGLRLIYYSQIVNDFQKGDIAEGYSVSREKKESFPLTVTSAQKNPTAFYLCASSTRRTGMFYEQYFGPGTRLTVT.

This clone was counted a single time. The chain employs TRBV4-1 and TRBJ1-5, with D hard to call. The CDR3 runs to 17 residues. Germline CDR1 MGHRA, CDR2 YSYEKL. V gave up 1 base and J gave up 2 bases, with 15 bases separating them. The CDR3 here is CASSQVRGNRGNQPQHF. DNA of the CDR3: TGCGCCAGCAGCCAAGTTCGGGGAAACCGGGGCAATCAGCCCCAGCATTTT.

The chain is built from TRBV19 and TRBJ2-5; 12 bases align to TRBD2. The germline V gene has CDR1 LNHDA and CDR2 SQIVND (reference sequence). This CDR3 region has 15 residues. The V gene end was trimmed by 7 bases and the J gene end by 4 bases; junction bases not matched to a gene: 7. In nucleotides, the CDR3 is TGTGCCAGTACCCTGACTAGCGGGAGCGTAGAGACCCAGTACTTC. Translating gives CASTLTSGSVETQYF.

The CDR3 bases are TGTGCCAGCAGCCGGGCGGCGACGACTAGCGGGAGTACCGGGGAGCTGTTTTTT. Protein: CASSRAATTSGSTGELFF. The rearrangement joins TRBV7-6 to TRBJ2-2; 12 bases map to TRBD2. Germline CDR1 reads SGHVS; CDR2 reads FNYEAQ. V gave up 5 bases and J gave up 5 bases; unmatched junction bases: 12. The CDR3 runs to 18 residues.

V is TRBV19 and J is TRBJ2-1; TRBD1 might be the D (7 bases). V lost 1 base, J lost 4 bases, and 11 bases lay in between. Germline assignment: CDR1 LNHDA and CDR2 SQIVND (reference sequence). The CDR3 has 15 amino acids. The CDR3 loop reads CASSIGTGGYNEQFF. CDR3 DNA: TGTGCCAGTAGTATAGGGACAGGAGGGTACAATGAGCAGTTCTTC. The full variable domain, with the rest looked up from reference TRBV19 and TRBJ2-1, is DGGITQSPKYLFRKEGQNVTLSCEQNLNHDAMYWYRQDPGQGLRLIYYSQIVNDFQKGDIAEGYSVSREKKESFPLTVTSAQKNPTAFYLCASSIGTGGYNEQFFGPGTRLTVL.

The sample holds one count of this clone. The rearrangement uses TRBV5-4 and TRBJ1-4; D is ambiguous. Germline CDR1 SGHNT, CDR2 YYREEE (reference sequence). This CDR3 contains 15 residues. Trimming left V 4 bases short and J 0 bases short, with 10 bases between. CDR3 DNA: TGTGCCAGCAGCCCCGGCGGAGCAACTAATGAAAAACTGTTTTTT. Translation gives CASSPGGATNEKLFF. Full variable domain (outside the CDR3, taken from reference TRBV5-4 and TRBJ1-4): ETGVTQSPTHLIKTRGQQVTLRCSSQSGHNTVSWYQQALGQGPQFIFQYYREEENGRGNFPPRFSGLQFPNYSSELNVNALELDDSALYLCASSPGGATNEKLFFGSGTQLSVL.

The chain joins TRBV7-8 to TRBJ2-5, with 9 bases identical to TRBD2. The length of the CDR3 is 16 residues. V shed 9 bases, J shed 1 base, and the junction held 12 bases outside the gene matches. The V gene's germline CDR1 is SGHVS and CDR2 FQNEAQ. The CDR3 sequence: CASQFGGRAVQETQYF. The CDR3 bases are TGTGCCAGTCAATTCGGCGGGAGGGCTGTCCAAGAGACCCAGTACTTC. Based on the CDR3 plus reference TRBV7-8 and TRBJ2-5, the full variable domain is GAGVSQSPRYKVAKRGQDVALRCDPISGHVSLFWYQQALGQGPEFLTYFQNEAQLDKSGLPSDRFFAERPEGSVSTLKIQRTQQEDSAVYLCASQFGGRAVQETQYFGPGTRLLVL.

This sequence joins TRBV9 and TRBJ1-5; no firm D call. CDR3 length: 15 amino acids. V was clipped by 0 bases and J by 6 bases, with 13 bases between them. Germline V gene lookup returns CDR1 SGDLS and CDR2 YYNGEE. Here the CDR3 reads CASSVGEGGIQPQHF. The CDR3 region has the DNA TGTGCCAGCAGCGTAGGGGAGGGAGGTATTCAGCCCCAGCATTTT.

V usage is TRBV10-3 and J usage is TRBJ1-2; a weak D match, TRBD1 (5 bases). The V end was cut by 3 bases, the J end by 4 bases, with 12 bases between. The CDR3 extends over 14 amino acids. Germline assignment: CDR1 ENHRY and CDR2 SYGVKD. The CDR3 spells CAISDVNRTYGYTF. DNA for the CDR3: TGTGCCATCAGTGATGTTAACAGGACCTATGGCTACACCTTC.

The chain recombines TRBV4-1 with TRBJ2-2, with 8 bases fitting TRBD1. Germline CDR1 reads MGHRA; CDR2 reads YSYEKL. The CDR3 totals 18 residues. V was pared by 0 bases and J by 1 base, with 7 bases of the junction left unmatched. The CDR3 is CASSQEGRGQGNTGELFF. For the CDR3, the DNA is TGCGCCAGCAGCCAAGAGGGTCGTGGACAGGGGAACACCGGGGAGCTGTTTTTT.

The chain carries TRBV7-3 and TRBJ2-2; no clear D gene. The germline V and J ends were trimmed by 5 bases and 9 bases, with 13 bases remaining between them. Germline assignment: CDR1 SGHTA and CDR2 FQGTGA. CDR3 length equals 13 residues. CDR3 sequence reads: CASSPDPSRELFF. In DNA form, the CDR3 reads TGTGCCAGCAGCCCCGACCCAAGTCGGGAGCTGTTTTTT.

This chain joins TRBV10-3 and TRBJ1-5; no firm D call. Trimming left V 3 bases short and J 4 bases short, with 7 bases between. CDR1 is ENHRY, CDR2 SYGVKD, per germline. This CDR3 region has 13 residues. The CDR3 nucleotides read TGTGCCATCAGTGAAGCGGGGAATCAGCCCCAGCATTTT. This sequence encodes CAISEAGNQPQHF.

The chain is built from TRBV5-6 and TRBJ2-5; the D is unclear. Deletions cut 0 bases from V and 2 bases from J, with 11 bases between. The CDR3 covers 15 residues. The germline gives CDR1 SGHDT, CDR2 YYEEEE. CDR3 sequence reads: CASSLARGPQETQYF. CDR3 DNA sequence: TGTGCCAGCAGCTTGGCCCGAGGACCTCAAGAGACCCAGTACTTC.

The table lists this clone with a count of one. The V gene is TRBV30, the J gene TRBJ2-1, with 11 bases that match TRBD1. Per germline, CDR1 GTSNPN and CDR2 SVGIG (reference sequence). The CDR3 is 14 amino acids. V was clipped by 2 bases and J by 7 bases; unmatched bases: 4. The CDR3 DNA follows: TGTGCCTGGAGTACGGGACAGGGGGGAAATGAGCAGTTCTTC. Translated: CAWSTGQGGNEQFF.

The chain couples TRBV5-4 to TRBJ2-7; 9 positions match TRBD2. The CDR3 spans 13 residues. The trim removed 4 bases at V and 4 bases at J, leaving 3 bases unmatched. Germline V CDR1 and CDR2: SGHNT, YYREEE (reference sequence). The CDR3 loop is CASSPSGMYEQYF. CDR3 nucleotide sequence: TGTGCCAGCAGCCCTAGCGGGATGTACGAGCAGTACTTC.

This clone was found a few times. The chain uses TRBV4-1 and TRBJ1-1, with 7 bases aligning to TRBD1. This CDR3 contains 12 residues. V dropped 4 bases and J dropped 8; count of bases not matched to a gene: 4. CDR1 and CDR2 (germline): MGHRA, YSYEKL. Here the CDR3 reads CASSRLQGEAFF. CDR3 coding DNA: TGCGCCAGCAGCCGACTACAGGGGGAAGCTTTCTTT.

The chain is built from TRBV14 and TRBJ1-1; D is ambiguous. The CDR3 loop spans 15 amino acids. Germline V CDR1 and CDR2: SGHDN, FVKESK. Trimming pared 4 bases from V and 4 bases from J, leaving 16 bases between. The CDR3 bases are TGTGCCAGCAGCCCCAGAGAGTCAGATTCCACTGAAGCTTTCTTT. Translated, it gives CASSPRESDSTEAFF.

As for this clone: The same CDR3 is also encoded by other DNA sequences in this sample. The chain combines TRBV6-5 with TRBJ2-3; TRBD1 is a possible D gene (5 bases). From germline, CDR1 is MNHEY and CDR2 SVGAGI. This CDR3 region has 15 residues. Trimming stripped 2 bases from V and 1 base from J, with 10 bases between. The DNA for the CDR3 is TGTGCCAGCAGTTACGGGGCAGGTGGCACAGATACGCAGTATTTT. This codes for CASSYGAGGTDTQYF.

The gene calls are TRBV27 and TRBJ1-5, with TRBD1 matching over 8 bases. Germline V gene sequence: CDR1 MNHEY, CDR2 SMNVEV (reference sequence). The V gene end was trimmed by 4 bases and the J gene end by 6 bases; junction bases not matched to a gene: 8. The CDR3 totals 15 residues. CDR3 protein: CASSSRDRHGQPQHF. CDR3 in DNA: TGTGCCAGCAGTTCCCGGGACAGGCATGGTCAGCCCCAGCATTTT.

V usage is TRBV6-1 and J usage is TRBJ1-2; 8 nucleotides line up with TRBD1. This CDR3 spans 15 amino acids. CDR1 and CDR2 (germline): MNHNS, SASEGT. The V gene end was trimmed by 3 bases and the J gene end by 4 bases; junction bases not matched to a gene: 7. The CDR3, as DNA: TGTGCCAGCAGTGATACCGGGACAGGCGCCTATGGCTACACCTTC. It is translated as CASSDTGTGAYGYTF.